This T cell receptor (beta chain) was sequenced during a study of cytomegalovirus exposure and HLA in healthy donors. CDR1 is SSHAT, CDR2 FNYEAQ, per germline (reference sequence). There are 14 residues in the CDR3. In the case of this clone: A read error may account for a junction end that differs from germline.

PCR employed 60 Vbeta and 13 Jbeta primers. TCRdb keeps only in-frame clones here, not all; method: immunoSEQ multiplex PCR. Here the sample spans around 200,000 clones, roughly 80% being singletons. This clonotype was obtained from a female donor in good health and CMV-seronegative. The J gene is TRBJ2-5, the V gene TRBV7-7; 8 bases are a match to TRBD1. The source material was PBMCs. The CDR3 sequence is CASSRRGRGETQYF. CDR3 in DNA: TGTGCTAGCAGCCGCAGGGGGCGCGGGGAGACCCAGTACTTC.